This TCR beta chain was identified during a study of blood T cell repertoires in COVID-19. Deletions cut 4 bases from V and 4 bases from J, with 11 bases between. The germline CDR1 and CDR2 sequences are MGHRA and YSYEKL. CDR3 length: 14 amino acids. Generated by immunoSEQ multiplex PCR, the TCRdb table keeps only in-frame clones and is missing some. The sample lists around 140,000 clones; around nine tenths were seen once. The sequenced material came from peripheral blood. The TCR comes from a woman aged 70-85 years with COVID-19, enrolled during active disease. The gene calls are TRBV4-1 and TRBJ1-5; no definite D call. The CDR3: CASSPQGGNQPQHF. CDR3 in DNA: TGCGCCAGCAGCCCACAAGGAGGTAATCAGCCCCAGCATTTT.